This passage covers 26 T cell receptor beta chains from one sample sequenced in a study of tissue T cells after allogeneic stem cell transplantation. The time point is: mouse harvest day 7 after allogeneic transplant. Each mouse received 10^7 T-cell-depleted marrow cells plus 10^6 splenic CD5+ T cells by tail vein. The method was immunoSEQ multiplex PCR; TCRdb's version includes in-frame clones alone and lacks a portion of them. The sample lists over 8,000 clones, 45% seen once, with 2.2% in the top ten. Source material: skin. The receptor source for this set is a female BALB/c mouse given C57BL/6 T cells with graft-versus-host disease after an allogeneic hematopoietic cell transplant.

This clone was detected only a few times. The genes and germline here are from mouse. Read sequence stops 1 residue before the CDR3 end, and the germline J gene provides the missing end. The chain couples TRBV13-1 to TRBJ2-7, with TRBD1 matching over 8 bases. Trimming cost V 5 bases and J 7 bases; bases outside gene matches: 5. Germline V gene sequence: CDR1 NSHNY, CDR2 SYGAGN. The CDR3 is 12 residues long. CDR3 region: CASSPRGREQYF. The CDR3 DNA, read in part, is TGTGCCAGCAGCCCCAGGGGGCGCGAACAGTAC.

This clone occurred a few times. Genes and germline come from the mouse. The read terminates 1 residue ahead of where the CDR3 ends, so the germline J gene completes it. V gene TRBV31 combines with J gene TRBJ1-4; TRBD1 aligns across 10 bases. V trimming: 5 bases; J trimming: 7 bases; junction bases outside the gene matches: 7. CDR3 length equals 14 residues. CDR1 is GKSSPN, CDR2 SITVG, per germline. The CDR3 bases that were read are TGTGCCTGGGGGTCGGGACAGGGGAGCGAAAGATTATTT. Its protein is CAWGSGQGSERLF. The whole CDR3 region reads CAWGSGQGSERLFF.

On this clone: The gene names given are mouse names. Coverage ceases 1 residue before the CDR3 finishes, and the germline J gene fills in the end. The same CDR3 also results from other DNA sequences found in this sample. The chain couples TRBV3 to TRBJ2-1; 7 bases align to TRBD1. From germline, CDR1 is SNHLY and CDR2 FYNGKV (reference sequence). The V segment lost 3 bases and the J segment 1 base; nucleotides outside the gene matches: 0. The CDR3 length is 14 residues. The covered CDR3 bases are TGTGCCAGCAGCTTGGGACAGAACTATGCTGAGCAGTTC. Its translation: CASSLGQNYAEQF. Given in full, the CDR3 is CASSLGQNYAEQFF.

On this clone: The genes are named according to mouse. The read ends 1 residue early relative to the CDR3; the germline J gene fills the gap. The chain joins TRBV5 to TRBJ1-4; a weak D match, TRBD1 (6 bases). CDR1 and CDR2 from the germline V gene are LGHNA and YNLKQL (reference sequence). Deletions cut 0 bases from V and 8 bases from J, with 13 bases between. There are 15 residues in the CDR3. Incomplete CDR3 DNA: TGTGCCAGCAGCCAAGAGCGGGGGCGGAGGGAAAGATTATTT. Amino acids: CASSQERGRRERLF. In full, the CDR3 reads CASSQERGRRERLFF.

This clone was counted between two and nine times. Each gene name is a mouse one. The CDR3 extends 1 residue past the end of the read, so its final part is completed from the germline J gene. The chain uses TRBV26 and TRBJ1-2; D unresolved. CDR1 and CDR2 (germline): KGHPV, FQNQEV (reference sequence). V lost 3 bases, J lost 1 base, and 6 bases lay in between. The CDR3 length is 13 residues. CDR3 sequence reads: CASSLYRNSDYTF. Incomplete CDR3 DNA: TGTGCCAGCAGTCTCTACAGAAACTCCGACTACACC.

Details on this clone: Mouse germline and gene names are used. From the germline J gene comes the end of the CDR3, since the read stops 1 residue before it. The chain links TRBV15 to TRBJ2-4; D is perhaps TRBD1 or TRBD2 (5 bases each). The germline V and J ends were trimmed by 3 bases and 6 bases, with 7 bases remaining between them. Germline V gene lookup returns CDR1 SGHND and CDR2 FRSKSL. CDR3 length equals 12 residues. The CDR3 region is CASSFGTNTLYF. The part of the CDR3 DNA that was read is TGTGCCAGCAGTTTTGGGACCAACACCTTGTAC.

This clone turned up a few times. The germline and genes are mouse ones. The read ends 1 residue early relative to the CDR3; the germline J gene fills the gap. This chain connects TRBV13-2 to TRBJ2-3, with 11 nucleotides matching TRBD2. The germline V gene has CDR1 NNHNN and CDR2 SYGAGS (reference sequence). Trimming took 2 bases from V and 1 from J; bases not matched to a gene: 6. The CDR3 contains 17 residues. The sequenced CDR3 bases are TGTGCCAGCGGTGACCGGGACTGGGGGTCTGGTGCAGAAACGCTGTAT. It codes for CASGDRDWGSGAETLY. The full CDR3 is CASGDRDWGSGAETLYF.

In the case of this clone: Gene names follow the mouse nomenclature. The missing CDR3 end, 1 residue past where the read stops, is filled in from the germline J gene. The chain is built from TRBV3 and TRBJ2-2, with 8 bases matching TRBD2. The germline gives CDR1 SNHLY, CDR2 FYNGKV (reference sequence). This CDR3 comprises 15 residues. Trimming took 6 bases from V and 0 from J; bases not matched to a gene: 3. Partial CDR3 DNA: TGTGCCAGCAGAGAACTGGGGGCAAACACCGGGCAGCTCTAC. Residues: CASRELGANTGQLY. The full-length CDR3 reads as CASRELGANTGQLYF.

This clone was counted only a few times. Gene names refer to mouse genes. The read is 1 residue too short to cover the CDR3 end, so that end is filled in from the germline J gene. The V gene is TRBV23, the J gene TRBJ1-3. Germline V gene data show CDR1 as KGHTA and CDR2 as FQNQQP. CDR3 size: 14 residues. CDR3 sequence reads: CSSSQGGAGNTLYF. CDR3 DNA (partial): TGCTCCAGCAGTCAGGGGGGGGCTGGAAATACGCTCTAT.

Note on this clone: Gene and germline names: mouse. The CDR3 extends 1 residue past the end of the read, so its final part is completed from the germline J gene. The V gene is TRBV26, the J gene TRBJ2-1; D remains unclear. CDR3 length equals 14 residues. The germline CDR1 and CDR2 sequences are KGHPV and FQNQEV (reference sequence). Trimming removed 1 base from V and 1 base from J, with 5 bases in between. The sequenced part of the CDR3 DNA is TGTGCCAGCAGTCTGTACAAAAACTATGCTGAGCAGTTC. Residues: CASSLYKNYAEQF. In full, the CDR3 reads CASSLYKNYAEQFF.

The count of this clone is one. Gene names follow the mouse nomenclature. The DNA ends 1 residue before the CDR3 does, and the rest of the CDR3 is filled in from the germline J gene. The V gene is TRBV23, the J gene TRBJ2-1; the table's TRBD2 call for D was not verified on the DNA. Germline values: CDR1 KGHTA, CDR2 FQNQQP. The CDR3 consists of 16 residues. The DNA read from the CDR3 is TGCTCCAGCAGGCGGGACTGGGGGGGCGCGTATGCTGAGCAGTTC. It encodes CSSRRDWGGAYAEQF. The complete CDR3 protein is CSSRRDWGGAYAEQFF.

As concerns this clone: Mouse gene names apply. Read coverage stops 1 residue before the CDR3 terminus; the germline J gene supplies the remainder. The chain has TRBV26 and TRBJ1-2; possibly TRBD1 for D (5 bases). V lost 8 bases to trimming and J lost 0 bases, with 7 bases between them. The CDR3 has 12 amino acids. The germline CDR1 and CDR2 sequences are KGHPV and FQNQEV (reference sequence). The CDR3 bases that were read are TGTGCCAGCTCGACAGCAAACTCCGACTACACC. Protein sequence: CASSTANSDYT. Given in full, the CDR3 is CASSTANSDYTF. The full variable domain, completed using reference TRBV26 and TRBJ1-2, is NSKVIQTPRYLVKGQGQKAKMRCIPEKGHPVVFWYQQNKNNEFKFLINFQNQEVLQQIDMTEKRFSAECPSNSPCSLEIQSSEAGDSALYLCASSTANSDYTFGSGTRLLVI.

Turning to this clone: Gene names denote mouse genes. The CDR3 DNA, read in part, is TGTGCCAGCAGCCAAGAAGGCTGGGGGGGCCTAAACTATGCTGAGCAGTTC. As protein: CASSQEGWGGLNYAEQF. The CDR3 in its entirety is CASSQEGWGGLNYAEQFF. This chain uses TRBV2 with TRBJ2-1, with 10 bases that match TRBD2. The sequenced fragment ends 1 residue before the CDR3 boundary, so the rest is inferred from the germline J gene. V shed 0 bases, J shed 1 base, and the junction held 6 bases outside the gene matches. In germline, CDR1 is LGHNA, CDR2 YSYQKL. CDR3 size: 18 residues.

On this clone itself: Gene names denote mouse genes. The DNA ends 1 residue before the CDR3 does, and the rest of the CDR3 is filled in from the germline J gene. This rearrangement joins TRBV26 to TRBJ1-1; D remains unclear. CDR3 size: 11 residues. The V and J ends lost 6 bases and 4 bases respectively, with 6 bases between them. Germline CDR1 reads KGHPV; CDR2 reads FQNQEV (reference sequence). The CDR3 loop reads CASSRSTEVFF. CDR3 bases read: TGTGCCAGCAGCCGGTCCACAGAAGTCTTC.

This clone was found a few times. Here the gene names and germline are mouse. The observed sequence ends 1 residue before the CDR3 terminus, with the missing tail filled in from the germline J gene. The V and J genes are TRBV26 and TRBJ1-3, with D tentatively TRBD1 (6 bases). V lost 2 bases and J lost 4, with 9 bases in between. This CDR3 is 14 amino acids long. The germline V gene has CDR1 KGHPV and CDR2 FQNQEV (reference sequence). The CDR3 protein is CASSLPGAGNTLYF. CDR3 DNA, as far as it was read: TGTGCCAGCAGTCTGCCAGGGGCGGGAAATACGCTCTAT.

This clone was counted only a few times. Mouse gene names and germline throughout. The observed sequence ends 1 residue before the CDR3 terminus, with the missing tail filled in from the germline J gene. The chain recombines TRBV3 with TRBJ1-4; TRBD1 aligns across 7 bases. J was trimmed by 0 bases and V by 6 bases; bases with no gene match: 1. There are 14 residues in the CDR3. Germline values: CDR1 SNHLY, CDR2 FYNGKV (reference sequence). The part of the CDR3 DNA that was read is TGTGCCAGCAGGGGGACAGTTTCCAACGAAAGATTATTT. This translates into CASRGTVSNERLF. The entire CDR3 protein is CASRGTVSNERLFF.

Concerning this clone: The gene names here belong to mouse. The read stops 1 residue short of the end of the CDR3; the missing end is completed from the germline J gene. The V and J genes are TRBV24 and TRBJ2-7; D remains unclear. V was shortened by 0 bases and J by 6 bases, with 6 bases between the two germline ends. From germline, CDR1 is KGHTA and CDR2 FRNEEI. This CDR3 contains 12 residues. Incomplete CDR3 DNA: TGTGCCAGCAGTCTGTATGGGAGTGAACAGTAC. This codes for CASSLYGSEQY. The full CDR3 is CASSLYGSEQYF.

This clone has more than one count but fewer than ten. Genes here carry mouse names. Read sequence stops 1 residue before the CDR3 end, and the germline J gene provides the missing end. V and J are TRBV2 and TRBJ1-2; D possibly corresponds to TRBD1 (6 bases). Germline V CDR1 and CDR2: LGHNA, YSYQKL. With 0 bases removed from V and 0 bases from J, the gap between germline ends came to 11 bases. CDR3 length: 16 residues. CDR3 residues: CASSQDKRGTNSDYTF. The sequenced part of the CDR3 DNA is TGTGCCAGCAGCCAAGATAAAAGGGGGACAAACTCCGACTACACC. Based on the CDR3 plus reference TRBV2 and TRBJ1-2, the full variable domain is DPKIIQKPKYLVAVTGSEKILICEQYLGHNAMYWYRQSAKKPLEFMFSYSYQKLMDNQTASSRFQPQSSKKNHLDLQITALKPDDSATYFCASSQDKRGTNSDYTFGSGTRLLVI.

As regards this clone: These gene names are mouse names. The covered CDR3 bases are TGTGCCAGCAGTCTGTATGGGGGCTGGGAAACAGAAGTCTTC. Translated, it gives CASSLYGGWETEVF. The whole CDR3 reads CASSLYGGWETEVFF. The J gene is TRBJ1-1, the V gene TRBV24; possible D gene TRBD1, 6 bases. The CDR3 extends 1 residue past the end of the read, so its final part is completed from the germline J gene. The CDR3 is 15 amino acids. CDR1 KGHTA and CDR2 FRNEEI come from the germline V gene. Trimming left V 0 bases short and J 5 bases short, with 13 bases between.

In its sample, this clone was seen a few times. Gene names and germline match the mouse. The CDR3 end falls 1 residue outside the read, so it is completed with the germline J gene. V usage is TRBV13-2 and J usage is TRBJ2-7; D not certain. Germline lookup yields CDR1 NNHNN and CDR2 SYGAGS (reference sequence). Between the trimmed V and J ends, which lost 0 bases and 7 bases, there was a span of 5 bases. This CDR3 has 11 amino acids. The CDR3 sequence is CASGDAREQYF. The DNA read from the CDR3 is TGTGCCAGCGGTGATGCTAGGGAACAGTAC.

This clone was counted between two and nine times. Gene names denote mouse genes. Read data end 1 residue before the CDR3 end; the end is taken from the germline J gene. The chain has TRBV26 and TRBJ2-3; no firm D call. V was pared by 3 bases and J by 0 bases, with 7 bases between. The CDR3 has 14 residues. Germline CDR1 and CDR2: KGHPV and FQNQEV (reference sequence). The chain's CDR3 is CASSLPSSAETLYF. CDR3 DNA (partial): TGTGCCAGCAGTCTCCCATCTAGTGCAGAAACGCTGTAT.

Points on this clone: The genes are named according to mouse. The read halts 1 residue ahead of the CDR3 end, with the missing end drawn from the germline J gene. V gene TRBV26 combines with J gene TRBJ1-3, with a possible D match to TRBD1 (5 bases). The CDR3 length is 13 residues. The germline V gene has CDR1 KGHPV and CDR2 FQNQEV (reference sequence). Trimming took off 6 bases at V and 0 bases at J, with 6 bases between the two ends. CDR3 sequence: CASRDNSGNTLYF. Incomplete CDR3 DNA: TGTGCCAGCAGGGACAATTCTGGAAATACGCTCTAT.

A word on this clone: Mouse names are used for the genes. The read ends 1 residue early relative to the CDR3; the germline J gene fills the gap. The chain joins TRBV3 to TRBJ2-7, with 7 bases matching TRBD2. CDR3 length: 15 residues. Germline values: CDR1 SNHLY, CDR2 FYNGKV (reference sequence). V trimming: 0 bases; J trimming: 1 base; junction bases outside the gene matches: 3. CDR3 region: CASSLAGGRSYEQYF. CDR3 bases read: TGTGCCAGCAGCTTAGCTGGGGGGAGATCCTATGAACAGTAC.

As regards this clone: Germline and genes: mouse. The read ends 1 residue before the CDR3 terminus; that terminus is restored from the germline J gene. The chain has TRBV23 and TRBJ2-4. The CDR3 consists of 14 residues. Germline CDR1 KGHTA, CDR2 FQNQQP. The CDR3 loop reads CSSSQGQYQNTLYF. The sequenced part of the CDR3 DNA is TGCTCCAGCAGTCAAGGCCAGTATCAAAACACCTTGTAC.

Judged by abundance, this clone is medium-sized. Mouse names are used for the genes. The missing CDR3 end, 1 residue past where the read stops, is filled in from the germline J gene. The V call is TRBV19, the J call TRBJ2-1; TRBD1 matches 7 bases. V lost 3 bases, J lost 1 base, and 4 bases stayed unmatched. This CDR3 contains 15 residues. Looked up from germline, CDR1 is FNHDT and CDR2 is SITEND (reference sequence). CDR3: CASSNPGQNYAEQFF. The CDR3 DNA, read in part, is TGTGCCAGCAGTAACCCGGGACAGAACTATGCTGAGCAGTTC.

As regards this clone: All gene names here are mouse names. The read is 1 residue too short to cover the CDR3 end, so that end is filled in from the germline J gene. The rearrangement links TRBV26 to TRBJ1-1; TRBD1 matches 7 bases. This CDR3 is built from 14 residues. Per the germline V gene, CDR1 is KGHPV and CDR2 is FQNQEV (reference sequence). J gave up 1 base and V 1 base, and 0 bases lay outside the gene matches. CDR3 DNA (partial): TGTGCCAGCAGTCTGTACAGGGGGAACACAGAAGTCTTC. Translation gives CASSLYRGNTEVF. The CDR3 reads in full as CASSLYRGNTEVFF.